This T cell receptor beta chain was profiled in a study of OX40 agonist ivuxolimab in advanced cancers. Broadly, across the study: The costimulatory receptor OX40 (CD134) was targeted by ivuxolimab, a fully human IgG2 agonistic monoclonal antibody. Intravenous ivuxolimab was administered to patients every 2 weeks at six dose levels: 0.01, 0.1, 0.3, 1.5, 3 and 10 mg/kg. Of the 52 patients in dose escalation, 19 had hepatocellular carcinoma, some 15 had melanoma, 9 had renal cell carcinoma and 9 had head and neck cancer. A male proportion of roughly 80% and a mean age of approximately 55 years, ranging from roughly 23 to 80, were recorded for the dose-escalation cohort. Patients were allowed to have had prior anti-PD-1, anti-PD-L1 or anti-CTLA-4 therapy, and around 41% of the dose-escalation patients had previously received checkpoint inhibitors. Partial responses were achieved by three dose-escalation patients, of whom one had hepatocellular carcinoma and two had cutaneous melanoma. The purpose of peripheral TCRbeta sequencing was to test whether ivuxolimab changed TCR sequence diversity and led to clonal T-cell expansion. The paper reports the monotherapy dose-escalation portion (N of about 50 patients) of the phase I ivuxolimab trial.

The trial excluded patients who had a history of autoimmune disease or were on systemic immunosuppression. Peripheral blood for TCR sequencing was drawn from every dose cohort at baseline, at cycle 4 day 1 and at cycle 7 day 1. Samples were obtained from an open-label, multicenter, first-in-human phase I dose-escalation trial of ivuxolimab. The trial enrolled adults with locally advanced or metastatic head and neck squamous cell, hepatocellular, melanoma or renal cell carcinoma. Before TCR sequencing, CD4+ T cells and CD8+ T cells were sorted from peripheral blood as separate populations. Concerning this clone: Its antigen is unknown. Per-base qualities were not stored, and no clone one base away is much larger.

Genomic DNA was isolated from the sorted cells so that the TCRbeta CDR3 region could be sequenced. The immunoSEQ Assay was used to sequence the TCRbeta CDR3 regions. TCRdb retrieved this table from immuneACCESS and kept in-frame rearrangements only. Not all clones are present; in checked studies, unresolved V genes account for under half, and no reason is known for the remainder. The sample includes about 13,000 clones, with under 70% observed a single time. The ten most abundant clones make up under 30% of the sample. The research as a whole found: On average, CD8+ T cells showed more expanded clones than CD4+ T cells after ivuxolimab. At doses from 0.1 to 3.0 mg/kg, clonal expansion was seen in both CD4+ and CD8+ blood T cells between baseline and week 6. Which antigens the clonally expanded peripheral T cells were specific for was not determined. Low levels of normalized T-cell clonal expansion were also seen in some nonresponding patients. In the 0.1-3.0 mg/kg groups, partial responders had among the lowest normalized peripheral clonal expansion, particularly in CD8+ T cells.

Per the germline V gene, SGHVS is the CDR1 and FNYEAQ is the CDR2. The junction carries 6 bases between V and J, which are trimmed by 1 base and 0 bases respectively. CDR3 length: 14 amino acids, cysteine to phenylalanine. Left in the record is the CDR3 DNA by itself, 42 bases read in frame from the first base. The receptor was isolated from an adult with an advanced solid tumor such as melanoma, head and neck, liver or kidney cancer. The chain uses TRBV7-6 and TRBJ1-1, with the D gene call left open. Here the sequenced sample was CD4+ or CD8+ T cells sorted from blood, taken in a trial of the OX40 agonist ivuxolimab. The nucleotides are TGTGCCAGCAGCTTAGGGGTAATGAACACTGAAGCTTTCTTT. It is translated as CASSLGVMNTEAFF.